A selection of T cell receptor beta chains follows, all from one sample in a study of identical twins. One entry per CDR3 protein results from TCRdb running MiXCR on the 5' RACE reads. The sample holds about 1.7 million distinct CDR3 sequences, more than 30% seen once. The sequencing sample was made of cord blood. The receptors stem from a newborn girl in good health. The CDR3 runs from the conserved cysteine through the conserved F or W. The D gene is left open where the match is weak. Expanded clones get a size class; other rows say once, few or many, or leave the size out.

V gene	clone size	J gene	D gene	CDR3 DNA	CDR3 protein
TRBV7-2	-	TRBJ2-3	TRBD2	TGTGCCAGCAGCTTGGGACTAGCGGTCCCCGGAAATACGCAGTATTTT	CASSLGLAVPGNTQYF
TRBV4-2	few	TRBJ2-3	TRBD2	TGTGCCAGCAGCCAATCCCGCGGGACTAGCGGCACAGATACGCAGTATTTT	CASSQSRGTSGTDTQYF
TRBV4-2	few	TRBJ2-5	-	TGTGCCAGCAGCCAAGACCCACGGACGGAGACCCAGTACTTC	CASSQDPRTETQYF
TRBV20-1	few	TRBJ2-3	-	TGCAGTGCTCTCCTAACAAATACGCAGTATTTT	CSALLTNTQYF
TRBV13	few	TRBJ1-4	TRBD1	TGTGCCAGCAGCGGGACAGGGTCCCCAGGTCTGTTTTTT	CASSGTGSPGLFF
TRBV20-1	-	TRBJ2-1	TRBD2	TGCAGTGCTGTACCAGCGGGGGGCTTTTACAATGAGCAGTTCTTC	CSAVPAGGFYNEQFF
TRBV6-6	few	TRBJ1-6	-	TGTGCCAGCAGTTACTCGATGGGGAGAACGAACGATTCACCCCTCCACTTT	CASSYSMGRTNDSPLHF
TRBV7-2	-	TRBJ2-3	TRBD2	TGTGCCAGCAGACCCCCGGGACTAGAGAGCACAGATACGCAGTATTTT	CASRPPGLESTDTQYF
TRBV20-1	-	TRBJ2-3	TRBD2	TGCAGTGCCACAGGACTAGCGGGATTCGTTACGCAGTATTTT	CSATGLAGFVTQYF
TRBV3-1	few	TRBJ2-6	-	TGTGCCAGCAGCCGCCAGACAGTCCCCTCTGGGGCCAACGTCCTGACTTTC	CASSRQTVPSGANVLTF
TRBV10-3	many	TRBJ2-3	-	TGTGCCATCAGTGGGCACTCCGTACCCCTCACAGATACGCAGTATTTT	CAISGHSVPLTDTQYF
TRBV20-1	few	TRBJ2-2	TRBD1	TGCAGTGCCGAGAACAGGGGGCGAAGGACCGGGGAGCTGTTTTTT	CSAENRGRRTGELFF
TRBV10-3	many	TRBJ1-1	-	TGTGCCATCAGTGAGTCGATTACAGGGAACACTGAAGCTTTCTTT	CAISESITGNTEAFF
TRBV7-7	-	TRBJ2-1	TRBD2	TGTGCTAGCAGCCCCCAACTAGCGCAAGAGACCCAGTTCTTC	CASSPQLAQETQFF
TRBV28	few	TRBJ2-7	-	TGTGCCAGCAGTCAGGGGCAACCAGGACGGACGGGAGAGCAGTACTTC	CASSQGQPGRTGEQYF